This entry lists 15 T cell receptor beta chains sequenced from one sample in a study of blood T cells in healthy people across ages. Primed by a sample-barcoded 5' primer and a J-beta primer mix, a second PCR proceeded for about 6 to 11 cycles. TCRdb passed the 5' RACE reads through MiXCR, listing each CDR3 protein once. This table has fewer than 700,000 distinct CDR3 sequences, over 40% appearing once. The sequenced sample consisted of blood. The receptors here all came from a man at least 80 years old in good health.

This clonotype has a handful of counts. This rearrangement joins TRBV6-1 to TRBJ2-5, with 10 bases fitting TRBD1. Near its end, the DNA agrees better with TRBJ2-7, so the J call may be wrong. The CDR3 covers 16 residues. In germline, CDR1 is MNHNS, CDR2 SASEGT. Here the CDR3 reads CASSAFPGQGSGEQYF. CDR3 DNA: TGTGCCAGCAGTGCTTTTCCGGGACAGGGGTCGGGCGAGCAGTACTTC.

This chain links TRBV9 with TRBJ1-5, with D unresolved. Germline V gene sequence: CDR1 SGDLS, CDR2 YYNGEE. CDR3 length: 13 amino acids. V gave up 4 bases and J gave up 2 bases, with 7 bases separating them. In DNA form, the CDR3 reads TGTGCCAGCAGCTCCGTCGGCAATCAGCCCCAGCATTTT. This gives the protein CASSSVGNQPQHF.

This clonotype was detected only a few times. The gene calls are TRBV20-1 and TRBJ2-5; 8 bases align to TRBD1. Germline CDR1 is DFQATT and CDR2 is SNEGSKA (reference sequence). The CDR3 has 11 amino acids. V lost 6 bases to trimming and J lost 12 bases; unmatched junction nucleotides: 9. As DNA, the CDR3 is TGCAGTGCAATACGAGGACAGGGCAAGTACTTC. Its protein is CSAIRGQGKYF.

The chain uses TRBV28 and TRBJ2-5; no definite D call. The CDR3 length is 15 residues. V was clipped by 3 bases and J by 0 bases, with 11 bases between them. Per germline, CDR1 MDHEN and CDR2 SYDVKM. The CDR3 DNA reads as TGTGCCAGCAGTTTGTGGGCGCAAAACCAAGAGACCCAGTACTTC. It specifies CASSLWAQNQETQYF.

The chain joins TRBV6-6 to TRBJ2-7, with TRBD1 identical over 11 bases. J lost 5 bases, V lost 6 bases, and 9 bases had no gene match. CDR1 and CDR2 (germline): MNHNY, SVGAGI (reference sequence). The CDR3 spans 15 residues. CDR3 bases: TGTGCCAGCAGGTACCCCGGACAGGGGGCCGACGAGCAGTACTTC. Translating gives CASRYPGQGADEQYF.

The chain has TRBV5-1 and TRBJ2-7; D may be TRBD2 (5 bases). Looked up from germline, CDR1 is SGHRS and CDR2 is YFSETQ. The CDR3 contains 15 residues. V lost 4 bases to trimming and J lost 4 bases, with 18 bases between them. The CDR3 loop is CASSPRETTSYEQYF. The CDR3, as DNA: TGCGCCAGCAGCCCCCGGGAAACCACTTCATACGAGCAGTACTTC.

The chain combines TRBV20-1 with TRBJ2-7; D is ambiguous. This CDR3 is built from 14 residues. Germline V gene lookup returns CDR1 DFQATT and CDR2 SNEGSKA (reference sequence). The ends were cut back, 1 base at V and 2 bases at J, with 12 bases in the middle. The CDR3 nucleotides are TGCAGTGCTAGAGGTCCGGCTCGGGCCTACGAGCAGTACTTC. Protein product: CSARGPARAYEQYF.

The chain has TRBV6-1 and TRBJ2-3; D possibly matches TRBD1 or TRBD2 (6 bases each). Germline CDR1 MNHNS, CDR2 SASEGT. V lost 8 bases and J lost 2, with 17 bases in between. The CDR3 is 15 amino acids. CDR3 nucleotide sequence: TGTGCCAGCCGTCGGGGGCCCTTTAACACAGATACGCAGTATTTT. Amino acid sequence: CASRRGPFNTDTQYF.

The rearrangement uses TRBV7-8 and TRBJ2-5; the D gene is possibly TRBD2 (6 bases). The J call may be in error: the DNA end matches TRBJ2-7 better. CDR1 is SGHVS and CDR2 is FQNEAQ in the germline V gene. The CDR3 is made up of 13 amino acids. This CDR3 reads CASSLQTSDEQYF. The CDR3 DNA reads TGTGCCAGCAGCTTACAGACTAGTGACGAGCAGTACTTC.

This clonotype was recorded a few times. The DNA of the CDR3 is TGCGCCAGCAGCAAGACTAGCGGGAGCTACGAGCAGTACTTC. This translates into CASSKTSGSYEQYF. V gene TRBV5-1 combines with J gene TRBJ2-7, with 12 bases aligning to TRBD2. Germline CDR1 SGHRS, CDR2 YFSETQ. J lost 3 bases, V lost 4 bases, and 2 bases had no gene match. This CDR3 contains 14 residues.

The chain recombines TRBV7-2 with TRBJ2-1, with TRBD2 matching 10 bases. CDR1 is SGHTA, CDR2 FQGNSA, per germline. The CDR3 sequence is 17 residues long. With V trimmed by 0 bases and J by 9 bases, 11 bases remained unmatched. The CDR3 loop reads CASSLAQVAGGKGEQFF. The CDR3 region has the DNA TGTGCCAGCAGCTTAGCGCAGGTAGCGGGGGGTAAGGGTGAGCAGTTCTTC.

This clonotype was seen a few times. The V call is TRBV9, the J call TRBJ2-2; D call uncertain. The CDR3 runs to 15 residues. Between the trimmed V and J ends, which lost 0 bases and 4 bases, there was a span of 10 bases. Germline CDR1 and CDR2: SGDLS and YYNGEE. The CDR3 loop reads CASSVVLGPTGELFF. The DNA of the CDR3 is TGTGCCAGCAGCGTAGTATTGGGTCCCACCGGGGAGCTGTTTTTT.

The sample holds a few counts of this clonotype. The chain is built from TRBV10-3 and TRBJ2-3; TRBD1 might be the D (5 bases). CDR1 and CDR2 (germline): ENHRY, SYGVKD. V was clipped by 8 bases and J by 1 base, with 10 bases between them. The length of the CDR3 is 13 residues. In DNA, the CDR3 is TGTGCCATCGGACAACAGGGCACAGATACGCAGTATTTT. Translation: CAIGQQGTDTQYF.

This chain joins TRBV4-3 and TRBJ2-1; 10 nucleotides match TRBD2. Germline V gives CDR1 LGHNA, CDR2 YSLEER. This CDR3 region has 17 residues. J lost 4 bases, V lost 3 bases, and 9 bases had no gene match. In nucleotides, the CDR3 is TGCGCCAGCAGCCATGCAAACCTAGCGGGAGCTTACAATGAGCAGTTCTTC. This sequence encodes CASSHANLAGAYNEQFF.

This clonotype was counted at least ten times. The chain combines TRBV29-1 with TRBJ2-1; 8 positions agree with TRBD1. With V trimmed by 7 bases and J by 5 bases, 4 bases remained unmatched. The CDR3 length is 12 residues. From germline, CDR1 is SQVTM and CDR2 ANQGSEA. The CDR3 sequence: CSGGQGNNEQFF. CDR3 sequence (DNA): TGCAGCGGTGGACAGGGCAACAATGAGCAGTTCTTC.